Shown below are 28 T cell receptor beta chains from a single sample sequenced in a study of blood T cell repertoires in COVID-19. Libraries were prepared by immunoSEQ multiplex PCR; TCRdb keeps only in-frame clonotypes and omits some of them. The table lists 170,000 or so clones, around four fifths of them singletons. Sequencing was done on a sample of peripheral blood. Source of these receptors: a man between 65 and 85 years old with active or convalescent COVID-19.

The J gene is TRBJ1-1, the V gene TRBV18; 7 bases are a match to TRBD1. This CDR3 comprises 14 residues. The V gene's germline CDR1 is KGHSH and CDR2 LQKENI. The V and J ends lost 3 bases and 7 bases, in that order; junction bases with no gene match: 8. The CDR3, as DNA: TGTGCCAGCTCACCGCTGACAGGGATGGATGAAGCTTTCTTT. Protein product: CASSPLTGMDEAFF. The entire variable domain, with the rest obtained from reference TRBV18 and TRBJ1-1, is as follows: NAGVMQNPRHLVRRRGQEARLRCSPMKGHSHVYWYRQLPEEGLKFMVYLQKENIIDESGMPKERFSAEFPKEGPSILRIQQVVRGDSAAYFCASSPLTGMDEAFFGQGTRLTVV.

CDR3 amino acids: CASSLVSGGVQETQYF. The CDR3 nucleotides are TGTGCCAGCAGCTTGGTCAGCGGGGGGGTTCAAGAGACCCAGTACTTC. The rearrangement joins TRBV5-5 to TRBJ2-5; 10 nucleotides agree with TRBD2. V gave up 0 bases and J gave up 2 bases; unmatched junction bases: 4. Looked up from germline, CDR1 is SGHKS and CDR2 is YYEKEE (reference sequence). The CDR3 is made up of 16 amino acids. The entire variable domain, with the rest obtained from reference TRBV5-5 and TRBJ2-5, is as follows: DAGVTQSPTHLIKTRGQQVTLRCSPISGHKSVSWYQQVLGQGPQFIFQYYEKEERGRGNFPDRFSARQFPNYSSELNVNALLLGDSALYLCASSLVSGGVQETQYFGPGTRLLVL.

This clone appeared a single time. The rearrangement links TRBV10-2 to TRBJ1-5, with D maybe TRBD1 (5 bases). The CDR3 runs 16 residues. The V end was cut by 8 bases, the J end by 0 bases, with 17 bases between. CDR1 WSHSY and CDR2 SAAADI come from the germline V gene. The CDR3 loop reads CASGRQGTDSNQPQHF. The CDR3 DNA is TGCGCCAGCGGGCGTCAGGGCACCGATAGCAATCAGCCCCAGCATTTT.

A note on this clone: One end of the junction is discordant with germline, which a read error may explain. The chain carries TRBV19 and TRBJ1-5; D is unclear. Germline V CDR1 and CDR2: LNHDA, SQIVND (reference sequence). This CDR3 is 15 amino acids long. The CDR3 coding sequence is TGTGCCTGTAGCCGGGTCCCCCATAGCAATCAGCCCCAGCATTTT. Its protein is CACSRVPHSNQPQHF.

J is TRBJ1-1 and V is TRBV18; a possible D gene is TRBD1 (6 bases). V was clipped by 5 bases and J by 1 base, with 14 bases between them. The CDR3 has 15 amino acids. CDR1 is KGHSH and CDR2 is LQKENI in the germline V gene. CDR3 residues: CASSTGYEGNTEAFF. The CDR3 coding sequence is TGTGCCAGCTCAACAGGGTACGAGGGGAACACTGAAGCTTTCTTT.

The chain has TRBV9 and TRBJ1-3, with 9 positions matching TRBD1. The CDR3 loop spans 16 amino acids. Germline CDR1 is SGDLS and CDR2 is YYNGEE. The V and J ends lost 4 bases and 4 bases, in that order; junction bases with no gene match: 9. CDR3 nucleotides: TGTGCCAGCAGCACTGGGGACAGGGCGGACGGAAACACCATATATTTT. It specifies CASSTGDRADGNTIYF.

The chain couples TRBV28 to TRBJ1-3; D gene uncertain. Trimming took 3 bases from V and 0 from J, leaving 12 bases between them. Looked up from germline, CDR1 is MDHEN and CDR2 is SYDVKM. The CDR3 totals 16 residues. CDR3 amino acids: CASSLFNGLSGNTIYF. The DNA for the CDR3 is TGTGCCAGCAGTTTGTTTAATGGCCTCTCTGGAAACACCATATATTTT.

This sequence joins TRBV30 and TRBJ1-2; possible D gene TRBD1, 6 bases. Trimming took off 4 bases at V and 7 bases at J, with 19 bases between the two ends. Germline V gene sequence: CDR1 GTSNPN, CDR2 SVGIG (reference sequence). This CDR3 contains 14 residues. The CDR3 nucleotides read TGTGCCTGGACCCCCCAGGGGATGGAGTCTGGCTACACCTTC. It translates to CAWTPQGMESGYTF.

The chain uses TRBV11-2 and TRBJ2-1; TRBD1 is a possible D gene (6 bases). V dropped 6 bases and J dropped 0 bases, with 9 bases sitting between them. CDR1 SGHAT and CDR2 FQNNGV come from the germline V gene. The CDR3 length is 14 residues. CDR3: CASSGQRSYNEQFF. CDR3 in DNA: TGTGCCAGCAGTGGACAGCGCTCCTACAATGAGCAGTTCTTC.

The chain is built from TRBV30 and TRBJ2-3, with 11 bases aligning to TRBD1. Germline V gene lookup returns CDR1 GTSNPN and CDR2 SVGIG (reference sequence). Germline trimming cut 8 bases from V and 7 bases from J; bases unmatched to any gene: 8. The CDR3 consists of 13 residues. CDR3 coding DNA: TGTGCCCTGTGGACAGGGGGCCTATATACGCAGTATTTT. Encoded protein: CALWTGGLYTQYF.

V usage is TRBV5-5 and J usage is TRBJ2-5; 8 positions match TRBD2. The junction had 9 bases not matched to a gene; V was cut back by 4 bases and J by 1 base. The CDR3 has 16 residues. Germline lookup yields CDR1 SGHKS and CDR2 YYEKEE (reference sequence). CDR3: CASSGGGPSLQETQYF. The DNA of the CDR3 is TGTGCCAGCAGCGGCGGGGGGCCGAGCCTCCAAGAGACCCAGTACTTC.

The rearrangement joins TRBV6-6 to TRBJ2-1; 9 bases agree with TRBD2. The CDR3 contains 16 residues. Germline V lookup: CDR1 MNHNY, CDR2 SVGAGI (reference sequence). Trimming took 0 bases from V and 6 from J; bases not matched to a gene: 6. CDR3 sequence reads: CASSYSKAGGPNEQFF. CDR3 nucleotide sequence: TGTGCCAGCAGTTACTCGAAGGCGGGAGGGCCCAATGAGCAGTTCTTC.

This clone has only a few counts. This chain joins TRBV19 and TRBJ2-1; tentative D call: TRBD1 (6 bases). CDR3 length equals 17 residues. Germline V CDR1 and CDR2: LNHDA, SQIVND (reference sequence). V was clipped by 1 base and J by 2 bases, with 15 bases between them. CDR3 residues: CASSIGGPGPTYNEQFF. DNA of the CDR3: TGTGCCAGTAGTATAGGGGGGCCGGGGCCAACCTACAATGAGCAGTTCTTC. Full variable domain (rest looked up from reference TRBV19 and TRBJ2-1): DGGITQSPKYLFRKEGQNVTLSCEQNLNHDAMYWYRQDPGQGLRLIYYSQIVNDFQKGDIAEGYSVSREKKESFPLTVTSAQKNPTAFYLCASSIGGPGPTYNEQFFGPGTRLTVL.

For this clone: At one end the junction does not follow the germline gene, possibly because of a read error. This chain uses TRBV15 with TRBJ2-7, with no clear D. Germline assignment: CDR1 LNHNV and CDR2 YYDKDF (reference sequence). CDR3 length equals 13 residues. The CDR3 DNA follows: TGTGCCACCAGCAGAGACCAGCGCTCCGAGCAGCACTTC. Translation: CATSRDQRSEQHF.

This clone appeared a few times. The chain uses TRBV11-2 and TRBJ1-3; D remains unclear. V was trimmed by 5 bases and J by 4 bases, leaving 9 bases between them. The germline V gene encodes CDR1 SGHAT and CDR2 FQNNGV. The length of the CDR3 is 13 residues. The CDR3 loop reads CASSPDTGNTIYF. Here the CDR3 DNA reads TGTGCCAGCAGCCCTGACACGGGAAACACCATATATTTT. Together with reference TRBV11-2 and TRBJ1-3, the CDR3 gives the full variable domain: EAGVAQSPRYKIIEKRQSVAFWCNPISGHATLYWYQQILGQGPKLLIQFQNNGVVDDSQLPKDRFSAERLKGVDSTLKIQPAKLEDSAVYLCASSPDTGNTIYFGEGSWLTVV.

The CDR3 DNA reads TGTGCCAGCAGCTTGGGAGGCGGCCTCGCTGAAGCTTTCTTT. Encoded protein: CASSLGGGLAEAFF. This chain links TRBV5-6 with TRBJ1-1, with D unclear. The V gene lost 0 bases and the J gene lost 6 bases, with 12 bases spanning the gap. The germline CDR1 and CDR2 sequences are SGHDT and YYEEEE. This CDR3 has 14 amino acids.

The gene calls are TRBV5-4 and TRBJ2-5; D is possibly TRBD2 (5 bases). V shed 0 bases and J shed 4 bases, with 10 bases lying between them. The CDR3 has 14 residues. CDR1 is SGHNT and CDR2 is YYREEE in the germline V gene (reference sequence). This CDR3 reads CASSLGTEGETQYF. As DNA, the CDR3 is TGTGCCAGCAGCTTGGGCACCGAGGGAGAGACCCAGTACTTC.

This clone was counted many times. Here the CDR3 DNA reads TGTGCCAGCAGCAGTAGCGGGGGCACAGATACGCAGTATTTT. Protein: CASSSSGGTDTQYF. The chain has TRBV5-4 and TRBJ2-3; 8 nucleotides align to TRBD2. CDR3 length equals 14 residues. Unmatched junction bases numbered 2, after V lost 4 bases and J lost 1 base. Germline V gene lookup returns CDR1 SGHNT and CDR2 YYREEE (reference sequence). The variable domain in full, with the rest retrieved from reference TRBV5-4 and TRBJ2-3, is ETGVTQSPTHLIKTRGQQVTLRCSSQSGHNTVSWYQQALGQGPQFIFQYYREEENGRGNFPPRFSGLQFPNYSSELNVNALELDDSALYLCASSSSGGTDTQYFGPGTRLTVL.

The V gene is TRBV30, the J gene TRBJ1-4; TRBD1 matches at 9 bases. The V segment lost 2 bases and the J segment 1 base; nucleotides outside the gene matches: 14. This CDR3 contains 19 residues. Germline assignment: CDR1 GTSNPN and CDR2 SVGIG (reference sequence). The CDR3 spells CAWSHIPGQGFLTNEKLFF. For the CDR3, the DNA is TGTGCCTGGAGTCACATACCGGGACAGGGATTTTTAACTAATGAAAAACTGTTTTTT.

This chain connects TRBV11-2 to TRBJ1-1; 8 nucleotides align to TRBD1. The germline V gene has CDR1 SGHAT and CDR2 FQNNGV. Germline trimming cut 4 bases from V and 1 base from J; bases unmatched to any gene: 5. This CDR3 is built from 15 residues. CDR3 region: CASSSLRGPNTEAFF. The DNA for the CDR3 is TGTGCCAGCAGCTCGCTCAGGGGGCCGAACACTGAAGCTTTCTTT.

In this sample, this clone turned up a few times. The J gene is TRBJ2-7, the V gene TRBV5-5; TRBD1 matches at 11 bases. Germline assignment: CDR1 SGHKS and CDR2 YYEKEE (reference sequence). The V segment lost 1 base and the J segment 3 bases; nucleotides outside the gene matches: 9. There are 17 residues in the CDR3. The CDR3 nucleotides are TGTGCCAGCAGCTTGAAGGGATCCGGGACAGGGGGCTACGAGCAGTACTTC. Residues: CASSLKGSGTGGYEQYF. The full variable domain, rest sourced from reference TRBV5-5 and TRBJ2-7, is DAGVTQSPTHLIKTRGQQVTLRCSPISGHKSVSWYQQVLGQGPQFIFQYYEKEERGRGNFPDRFSARQFPNYSSELNVNALLLGDSALYLCASSLKGSGTGGYEQYFGPGTRLTVT.

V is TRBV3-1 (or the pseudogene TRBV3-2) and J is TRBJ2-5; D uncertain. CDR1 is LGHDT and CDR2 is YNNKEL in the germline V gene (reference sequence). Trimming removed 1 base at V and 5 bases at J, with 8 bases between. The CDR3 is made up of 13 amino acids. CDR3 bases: TGTGCCAGCAGCCAAGCAGTATGGGAGACCCAGTACTTC. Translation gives CASSQAVWETQYF.

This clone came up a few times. The CDR3 DNA follows: TGTGCCAGCAGCTTACACAGCGGTAACACTGAAGCTTTCTTT. Protein sequence: CASSLHSGNTEAFF. The chain joins TRBV5-8 to TRBJ1-1, with D unclear. This CDR3 comprises 14 residues. Germline CDR1 reads SGHTS; CDR2 reads YDEGEE. V lost 2 bases, J lost 2 bases, and 10 bases lay in between.

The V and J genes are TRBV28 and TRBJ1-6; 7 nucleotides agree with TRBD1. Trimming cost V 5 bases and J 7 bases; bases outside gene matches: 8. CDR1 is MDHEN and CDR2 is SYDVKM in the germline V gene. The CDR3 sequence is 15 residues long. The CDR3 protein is CASSARDRGNSPLHF. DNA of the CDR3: TGTGCCAGCAGTGCGAGGGACAGAGGGAATTCACCCCTCCACTTT.

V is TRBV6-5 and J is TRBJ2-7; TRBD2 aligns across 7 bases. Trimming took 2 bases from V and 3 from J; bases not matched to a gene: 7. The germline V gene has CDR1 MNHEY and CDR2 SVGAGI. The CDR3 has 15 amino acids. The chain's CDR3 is CASSYMASGFYEQYF. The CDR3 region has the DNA TGTGCCAGCAGTTACATGGCTAGCGGATTCTACGAGCAGTACTTC.

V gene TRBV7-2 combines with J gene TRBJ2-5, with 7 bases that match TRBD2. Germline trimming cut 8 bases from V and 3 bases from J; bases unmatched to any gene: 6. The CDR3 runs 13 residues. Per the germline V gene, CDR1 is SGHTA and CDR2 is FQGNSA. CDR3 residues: CASAGLRKETQYF. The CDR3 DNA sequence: TGTGCCAGCGCGGGACTACGTAAAGAGACCCAGTACTTC.

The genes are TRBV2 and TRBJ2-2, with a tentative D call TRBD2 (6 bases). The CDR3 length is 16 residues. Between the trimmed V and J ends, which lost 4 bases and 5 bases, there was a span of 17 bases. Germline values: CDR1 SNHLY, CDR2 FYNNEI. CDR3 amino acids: CASSVFGGTYTGELFF. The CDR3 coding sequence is TGTGCCAGCAGTGTGTTTGGAGGGACCTATACCGGGGAGCTGTTTTTT.

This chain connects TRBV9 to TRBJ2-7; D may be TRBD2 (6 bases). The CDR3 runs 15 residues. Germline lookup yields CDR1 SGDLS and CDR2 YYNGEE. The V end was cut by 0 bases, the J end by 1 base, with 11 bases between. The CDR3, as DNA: TGTGCCAGCAGCGTAGCGGCGGGGCGGTCCTACGAGCAGTACTTC. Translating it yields CASSVAAGRSYEQYF. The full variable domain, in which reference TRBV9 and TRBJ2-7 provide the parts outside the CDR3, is DSGVTQTPKHLITATGQRVTLRCSPRSGDLSVYWYQQSLDQGLQFLIQYYNGEERAKGNILERFSAQQFPDLHSELNLSSLELGDSALYFCASSVAAGRSYEQYFGPGTRLTVT.